This T cell receptor (beta chain) was sequenced in a study of blood T cell repertoires in COVID-19. At the level of the study: Donors in the United States, Italy and Spain gave samples during acute or convalescent COVID-19.

A COVID-19 case had been met by exposed participants during the 2 weeks before study entry. Method: immunoSEQ multiplex PCR; TCRdb's copy keeps in-frame clones and lacks some. The sample has some 240,000 clones; over 70% are singletons. Per the germline V gene, CDR1 is KGHDR and CDR2 is SFDVKD. The V and J ends lost 3 bases and 3 bases, in that order; junction bases with no gene match: 6. CDR3 length: 16 residues. The source of this sequence is a woman aged 40 to 50 who had been exposed to COVID-19. The J gene is TRBJ2-1, the V gene TRBV24-1, with TRBD2 matching 8 bases. The specimen sequenced was PBMCs or T cells enriched from blood (not recorded which). CDR3 nucleotide sequence: TGTGCCACCAGTGATACTAGCGGAGGGAACTACAATGAGCAGTTCTTC. This codes for CATSDTSGGNYNEQFF.